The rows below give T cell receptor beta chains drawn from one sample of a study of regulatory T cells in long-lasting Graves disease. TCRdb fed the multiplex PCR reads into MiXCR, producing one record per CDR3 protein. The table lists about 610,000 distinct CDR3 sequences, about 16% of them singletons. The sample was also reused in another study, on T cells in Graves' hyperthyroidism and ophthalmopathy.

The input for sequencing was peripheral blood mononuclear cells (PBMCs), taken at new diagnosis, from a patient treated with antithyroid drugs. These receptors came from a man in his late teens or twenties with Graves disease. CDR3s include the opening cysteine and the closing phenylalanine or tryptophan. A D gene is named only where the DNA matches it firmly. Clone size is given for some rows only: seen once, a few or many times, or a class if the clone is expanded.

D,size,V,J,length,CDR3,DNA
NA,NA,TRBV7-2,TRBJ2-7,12,CASSLAGWEQYF,TGTGCCAGCAGCTTAGCAGGGTGGGAGCAGTACTTC
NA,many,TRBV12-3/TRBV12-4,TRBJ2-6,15,CASRKQGSGANVLTF,TGTGCCAGCAGAAAACAGGGTTCTGGGGCCAACGTCCTGACTTTC
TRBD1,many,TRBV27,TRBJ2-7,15,CASSLQGQGGYEQYF,TGTGCCAGCAGTTTACAGGGACAGGGGGGTTACGAGCAGTACTTC
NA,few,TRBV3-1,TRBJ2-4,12,CASSQDINIQYF,TGTGCCAGCAGCCAAGATATTAACATTCAGTACTTC
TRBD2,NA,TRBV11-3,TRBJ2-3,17,CASSPGTSGSSTDTQYF,TGTGCCAGCAGCCCAGGGACTAGCGGGAGCAGCACAGATACGCAGTATTTT
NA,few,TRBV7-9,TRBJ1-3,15,CASTNRVPPGNTIYF,TGTGCCAGCACCAACAGGGTCCCACCTGGAAACACCATATATTTT
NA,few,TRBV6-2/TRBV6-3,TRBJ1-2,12,CASSGRTYGYTF,TGTGCCAGCAGTGGACGGACATATGGCTACACCTTC
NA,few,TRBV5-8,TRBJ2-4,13,CASSLQGRNIQHF,TGTGCCAGCAGCTTACAGGGCAGAAACATTCAGCACTTC
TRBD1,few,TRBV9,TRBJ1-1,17,CASSAAPWDGQGELGFF,TGTGCCAGCAGCGCGGCCCCTTGGGACGGACAGGGGGAGTTGGGTTTCTTT
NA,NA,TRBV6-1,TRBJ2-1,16,CASSESAGMAGNEQFF,TGTGCCAGCAGTGAAAGCGCGGGGATGGCGGGGAATGAGCAGTTCTTC
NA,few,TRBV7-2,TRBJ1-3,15,CASSLQSLSGNTIYF,TGTGCCAGCAGCTTACAGAGTCTCTCTGGAAACACCATATATTTT
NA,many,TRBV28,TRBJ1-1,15,CASSLFGYGAPEAFF,TGTGCCAGCAGTTTATTTGGGTATGGAGCCCCTGAAGCTTTCTTT
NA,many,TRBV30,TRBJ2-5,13,CAWSIGGQETQYF,TGTGCCTGGAGTATTGGGGGACAAGAGACCCAGTACTTC
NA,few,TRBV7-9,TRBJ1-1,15,CASSALGERDTEAFF,TGTGCCAGCAGCGCGCTAGGGGAGAGGGACACTGAAGCTTTCTTT
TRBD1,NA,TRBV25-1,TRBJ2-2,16,CASSTQGALNTGELFF,TGTGCCAGCAGTACTCAGGGGGCTCTTAACACCGGGGAGCTGTTTTTT
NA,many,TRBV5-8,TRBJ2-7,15,CASSLELGEMYEQYF,TGTGCCAGCAGCTTGGAGTTGGGGGAAATGTACGAGCAGTACTTC
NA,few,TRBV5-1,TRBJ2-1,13,CASSLGAVNEQFF,TGCGCCAGCAGCTTGGGGGCAGTGAATGAGCAGTTCTTC
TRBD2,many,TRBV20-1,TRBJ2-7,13,CSALGRGAYEQYF,TGCAGTGCCCTGGGACGGGGGGCCTACGAGCAGTACTTC
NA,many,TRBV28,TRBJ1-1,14,CASRSLKGRAEAFF,TGTGCCAGCCGCTCCCTCAAAGGGCGGGCTGAAGCTTTCTTT
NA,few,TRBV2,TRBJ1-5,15,CASSELDRSNQPQHF,TGTGCCAGCAGTGAACTGGATAGGAGCAATCAGCCCCAGCATTTT
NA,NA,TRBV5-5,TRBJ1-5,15,CASSLVGHSNQPQHF,TGTGCCAGCAGCTTGGTCGGGCATAGCAATCAGCCCCAGCATTTT
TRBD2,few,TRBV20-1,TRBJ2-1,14,CSARIAGPYNEQFF,TGCAGTGCTAGAATAGCGGGGCCCTACAATGAGCAGTTCTTC
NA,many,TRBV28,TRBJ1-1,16,CASRHPTGGLDTEAFF,TGTGCCAGCAGACACCCGACAGGAGGCTTGGACACTGAAGCTTTCTTT
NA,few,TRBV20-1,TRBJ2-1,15,CSAREETVGGNEQFF,TGCAGTGCTAGAGAGGAAACAGTGGGGGGCAATGAGCAGTTCTTC
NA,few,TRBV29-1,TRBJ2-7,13,CSVTGTFTDEQYF,TGCAGCGTTACCGGGACTTTTACCGACGAGCAGTACTTC
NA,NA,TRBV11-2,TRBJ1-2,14,CASSLEVSNYGYTF,TGTGCCAGCAGCTTAGAGGTTTCCAACTATGGCTACACCTTC
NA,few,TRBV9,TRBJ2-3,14,CASSTQSVSDTQYF,TGTGCCAGCAGCACCCAATCAGTCTCGGATACGCAGTATTTT
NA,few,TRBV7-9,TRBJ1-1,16,CASSLVPDRRNTEAFF,TGTGCCAGCAGCTTAGTGCCAGACAGGCGGAACACTGAAGCTTTCTTT
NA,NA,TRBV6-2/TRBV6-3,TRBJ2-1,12,CASSYTSNEQFF,TGTGCCAGCAGTTACACTAGCAATGAGCAGTTCTTC
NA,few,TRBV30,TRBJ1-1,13,CAWSVSGGTEAFF,TGTGCCTGGAGTGTTAGTGGGGGCACTGAAGCTTTCTTT
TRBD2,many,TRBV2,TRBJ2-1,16,CASTLRGAGGDNEQFF,TGTGCCAGCACTCTAAGAGGGGCGGGAGGGGACAATGAGCAGTTCTTC